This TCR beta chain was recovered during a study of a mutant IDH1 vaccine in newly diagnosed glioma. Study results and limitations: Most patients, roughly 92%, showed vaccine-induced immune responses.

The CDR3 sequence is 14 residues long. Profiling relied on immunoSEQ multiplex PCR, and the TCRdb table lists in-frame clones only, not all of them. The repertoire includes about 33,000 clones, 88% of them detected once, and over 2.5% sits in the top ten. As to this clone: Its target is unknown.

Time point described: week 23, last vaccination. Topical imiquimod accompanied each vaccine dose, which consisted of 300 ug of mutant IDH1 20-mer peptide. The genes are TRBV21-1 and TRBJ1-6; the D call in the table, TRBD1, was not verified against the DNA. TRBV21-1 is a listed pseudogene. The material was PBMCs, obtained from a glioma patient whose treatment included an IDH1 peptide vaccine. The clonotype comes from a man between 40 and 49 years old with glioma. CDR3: CASSNRTGTTPLHF. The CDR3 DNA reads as TGTGCCAGCAGCAACCGGACAGGGACGACACCCCTCCACTTT.